These 28 T cell receptor beta chains originate from one sample sequenced in a study of T-cell reconstitution after alpha-beta-depleted transplantation in children. Unique molecular identifiers were built into the TCRbeta library. TCRdb used MiXCR to reprocess the PCR reads, holding one entry per CDR3 protein. Seen here are around 120,000 distinct CDR3 sequences, 23% observed once, and the top ten hold about 10%. This specimen was PBMCs, mostly from graft donor cells, taken 180 days after TCRalphabeta/CD19-depleted stem cell transplant. The receptors here all came from a male patient under 10 years old who had a stem cell transplant for chronic granulomatous disease, so the T cells may come from the graft donor.

This sequence joins TRBV12-3 or TRBV12-4 and TRBJ2-5; no clear D gene. This CDR3 is built from 12 residues. Trimming took off 1 base at V and 5 bases at J, with 5 bases between the two ends. CDR3 region: CASSLEVETQYF. The CDR3 nucleotides are TGTGCCAGCAGTTTAGAGGTGGAGACCCAGTACTTC.

In its sample, this clonotype is medium-sized (0.01 to 0.1%). CDR3 sequence reads: CSARGGNQPQHF. CDR3 bases: TGCAGTGCTAGGGGGGGAAATCAGCCCCAGCATTTT. V gene TRBV20-1 combines with J gene TRBJ1-5, with D perhaps TRBD1 (5 bases). CDR1 DFQATT and CDR2 SNEGSKA come from the germline V gene (reference sequence). V was pared by 3 bases and J by 4 bases, with 7 bases between. CDR3 length: 12 residues.

This clonotype was observed at least ten times. CDR3 coding DNA: TGCGCCAGCAGCTTGGGACTAGCGGGGAACACCGGGGAGCTGTTTTTT. The encoded protein is CASSLGLAGNTGELFF. This chain connects TRBV5-1 to TRBJ2-2; 10 bases are shared with TRBD2. The length of the CDR3 is 16 residues. CDR1 and CDR2 (germline): SGHRS, YFSETQ. The junction had 0 bases not matched to a gene; V was cut back by 0 bases and J by 1 base.

The rearrangement uses TRBV20-1 and TRBJ1-3; D perhaps matches TRBD1 (5 bases). The CDR3 contains 14 residues. Germline-derived CDR1 and CDR2 are DFQATT and SNEGSKA (reference sequence). Deletions cut 6 bases from V and 0 bases from J, with 12 bases between. CDR3 sequence reads: CSAQDRFSGNTIYF. The CDR3 DNA follows: TGCAGTGCGCAAGACAGATTCTCTGGAAACACCATATATTTT.

In its sample, this clonotype was seen a few times. The rearrangement uses TRBV6-5 and TRBJ2-1, with 7 bases identical to TRBD1. From germline, CDR1 is MNHEY and CDR2 SVGAGI. The CDR3 totals 15 residues. Trimming took 5 bases from V and 9 from J; bases not matched to a gene: 13. The CDR3 here is CASSHRLTGSVEQFF. The CDR3 region has the DNA TGTGCCAGCAGTCACAGGTTGACAGGGTCGGTTGAGCAGTTCTTC.

This clonotype was observed many times. This chain links TRBV20-1 with TRBJ2-7; D is unresolved. Germline CDR1 and CDR2: DFQATT and SNEGSKA (reference sequence). CDR3 length: 11 residues. V was shortened by 0 bases and J by 6 bases, with 6 bases between the two germline ends. CDR3 residues: CSAREDSEQYF. CDR3 nucleotides: TGCAGTGCTAGAGAAGATTCCGAGCAGTACTTC.

This clonotype has just one count. The chain employs TRBV5-1 and TRBJ2-1, with 8 nucleotides matching TRBD2. Germline CDR1 SGHRS, CDR2 YFSETQ. The CDR3 runs to 15 residues. The J segment lost 10 bases and the V segment lost 4 bases, leaving 13 bases of the junction unmatched. The CDR3 sequence: CASSGMTGGPVEQFF. The CDR3 DNA follows: TGCGCCAGCAGCGGAATGACGGGGGGGCCTGTCGAGCAGTTCTTC.

This clonotype appeared many times. The V gene is TRBV4-1, the J gene TRBJ2-1; TRBD2 might be the D (6 bases). Germline-derived CDR1 and CDR2 are MGHRA and YSYEKL. This CDR3 has 13 amino acids. The germline V and J ends were trimmed by 3 bases and 7 bases, with 10 bases remaining between them. CDR3 in amino acids: CASSQAGRNEQFF. The CDR3 region has the DNA TGCGCCAGCAGCCAGGCGGGACGTAATGAGCAGTTCTTC.

A few counts support this clonotype. The rearrangement uses TRBV6-1 and TRBJ2-7, with D possibly matching TRBD1 (6 bases). CDR3 size: 14 residues. Germline lookup yields CDR1 MNHNS and CDR2 SASEGT. V lost 6 bases to trimming and J lost 2 bases, with 14 bases between them. The CDR3: CASSIGNRAYEQYF. The CDR3 region has the DNA TGTGCCAGCAGCATAGGGAACAGGGCCTACGAGCAGTACTTC.

The V call is TRBV11-1, the J call TRBJ2-1; D call uncertain. The V gene lost 4 bases and the J gene lost 4 bases, with 26 bases spanning the gap. Germline CDR1 SGHAT, CDR2 FQDESV (reference sequence). The CDR3 loop spans 19 amino acids. The CDR3: CASSSPKNTFLAPYNEQFF. The CDR3, as DNA: TGTGCCAGCAGCTCCCCTAAAAACACCTTTCTGGCCCCTTACAATGAGCAGTTCTTC.

In its sample, this clonotype was seen a few times. V gene TRBV9 combines with J gene TRBJ2-1; 7 bases are shared with TRBD2. Germline V gene lookup returns CDR1 SGDLS and CDR2 YYNGEE. This CDR3 is built from 15 residues. V lost 0 bases to trimming and J lost 6 bases; unmatched junction nucleotides: 6. The CDR3 reads CASSVAGRGVNEQFF. CDR3 sequence (DNA): TGTGCCAGCAGCGTAGCGGGCCGGGGGGTCAATGAGCAGTTCTTC. The full variable domain, in which reference TRBV9 and TRBJ2-1 provide the parts outside the CDR3, is DSGVTQTPKHLITATGQRVTLRCSPRSGDLSVYWYQQSLDQGLQFLIQYYNGEERAKGNILERFSAQQFPDLHSELNLSSLELGDSALYFCASSVAGRGVNEQFFGPGTRLTVL.

The CDR3 bases are TGCAGCGTGGCCGGGACTAGCGATTACAATGAGCAGTTCTTC. Protein product: CSVAGTSDYNEQFF. V and J are TRBV29-1 and TRBJ2-1; TRBD2 matches at 10 bases. This CDR3 has 14 residues. CDR1 SQVTM and CDR2 ANQGSEA come from the germline V gene. The J segment lost 4 bases and the V segment lost 6 bases, leaving 6 bases of the junction unmatched.

This clonotype showed up many times. This sequence joins TRBV7-2 and TRBJ2-7; D gene ambiguous. V lost 5 bases and J 4 bases, leaving 6 bases between the germline ends. CDR3 length: 11 residues. CDR1 and CDR2 from the germline V gene are SGHTA and FQGNSA. The CDR3 here is CASSRNYEQYF. DNA for the CDR3: TGTGCCAGCAGCCGGAATTACGAGCAGTACTTC.

There are many counts of this clonotype. V is TRBV20-1 and J is TRBJ2-5; TRBD2 is a possible D gene (6 bases). The CDR3 totals 13 residues. CDR1 and CDR2 from the germline V gene are DFQATT and SNEGSKA (reference sequence). Trimming took 5 bases from V and 3 from J, leaving 13 bases between them. Here the CDR3 DNA reads TGCAGTGCTCCGGGACTCAAAAAAGAGACCCAGTACTTC. The encoded protein is CSAPGLKKETQYF.

Here the CDR3 DNA reads TGCGCCAGCAGCTTGGCACAGGGTGCCGAAGCTTTCTTT. Translated: CASSLAQGAEAFF. The V call is TRBV5-1, the J call TRBJ1-1; weak D call: TRBD1 (6 bases). The CDR3 is 13 amino acids. V was cut by 0 bases and J by 8 bases, with 11 bases left in between. Germline V CDR1 and CDR2: SGHRS, YFSETQ.

This clonotype was counted many times. The V gene is TRBV20-1, the J gene TRBJ2-4, with no clear D. The germline V gene has CDR1 DFQATT and CDR2 SNEGSKA (reference sequence). CDR3 length: 17 residues. The ends were cut back, 0 bases at V and 4 bases at J, with 19 bases in the middle. The CDR3 is CSARDHRSRLSKNIQYF. CDR3 bases: TGCAGTGCTAGAGATCACCGGTCCAGGCTGAGTAAAAACATTCAGTACTTC.

This clonotype was seen at least ten times. This chain links TRBV5-5 with TRBJ1-1; 8 nucleotides line up with TRBD1. Germline V gene lookup returns CDR1 SGHKS and CDR2 YYEKEE (reference sequence). V lost 4 bases to trimming and J lost 0 bases; unmatched junction nucleotides: 2. The CDR3 length is 14 residues. Here the CDR3 reads CASSATGVNTEAFF. The DNA of the CDR3 is TGTGCCAGCAGCGCGACAGGGGTGAACACTGAAGCTTTCTTT.

V gene TRBV9 combines with J gene TRBJ2-1; tentative D call: TRBD2 (5 bases). The length of the CDR3 is 14 residues. CDR1 SGDLS and CDR2 YYNGEE come from the germline V gene. Between the trimmed V and J ends, which lost 0 bases and 7 bases, there was a span of 11 bases. The CDR3 protein is CASSVGASKNEQFF. CDR3 in DNA: TGTGCCAGCAGCGTAGGTGCTAGCAAGAATGAGCAGTTCTTC.

This sequence joins TRBV12-3 or TRBV12-4 and TRBJ2-7, with 8 bases matching TRBD2. The CDR3 loop spans 15 amino acids. The ends lost 3 bases at V and 0 bases at J; junction bases unmatched: 4. The CDR3 bases are TGTGCCAGCAGTTTCGTAGCGGGGACCTCCTACGAGCAGTACTTC. Amino acids: CASSFVAGTSYEQYF.

This clonotype turned up a few times. A much larger clone lies one base from this, so it may be a read error. The chain employs TRBV3-1 and TRBJ1-6, with 7 nucleotides matching TRBD1. The germline gives CDR1 LGHDT, CDR2 YNNKEL (reference sequence). The CDR3 is 18 amino acids. The CDR3 nucleotides are TGTGCCTGCAGCCAAGGGAGGTTGACAGGGACGAAGAATTCACCCCTCCACTTT. This sequence encodes CACSQGRLTGTKNSPLHF.

The sample holds one count of this clonotype. V usage is TRBV29-1 and J usage is TRBJ2-1; D is uncertain. The CDR3 is made up of 11 amino acids. Germline CDR1 SQVTM, CDR2 ANQGSEA. V lost 7 bases and J 4 bases, leaving 8 bases between the germline ends. This CDR3 is CSGGVYNEQFF. The CDR3, as DNA: TGCAGCGGTGGAGTTTACAATGAGCAGTTCTTC.

This clonotype occurred once. The chain employs TRBV11-3 and TRBJ2-1; D remains unclear. Germline lookup yields CDR1 SGHNT and CDR2 YENEEA. The CDR3 extends over 15 amino acids. V was trimmed by 1 base and J by 4 bases, leaving 11 bases between them. The CDR3: CASSLVHSRYNEQFF. CDR3 in DNA: TGTGCCAGCAGCTTAGTCCACTCGAGGTACAATGAGCAGTTCTTC.

Many counts were recorded for this clonotype. This sequence joins TRBV5-1 and TRBJ1-1; a weak D match, TRBD1 (6 bases). V lost 3 bases and J lost 0, with 21 bases in between. This CDR3 is 18 amino acids long. Looked up from germline, CDR1 is SGHRS and CDR2 is YFSETQ. CDR3 bases: TGCGCCAGCAGCTCCCTCGGGTTGGGACATAGGATGAACACTGAAGCTTTCTTT. Amino acids: CASSSLGLGHRMNTEAFF.

The chain uses TRBV29-1 and TRBJ2-2; D gene unclear. The germline CDR1 and CDR2 sequences are SQVTM and ANQGSEA. This CDR3 region has 14 residues. Trimming removed 4 bases at V and 2 bases at J, with 11 bases between. The CDR3 reads CSVGLQRNTGELFF. Written as DNA, the CDR3 is TGCAGCGTTGGGCTCCAGAGAAACACCGGGGAGCTGTTTTTT.

This clonotype was recorded many times. The chain couples TRBV29-1 to TRBJ1-1, with D perhaps TRBD1 (6 bases). The germline gives CDR1 SQVTM, CDR2 ANQGSEA. CDR3 length equals 12 residues. Trimming removed 8 bases at V and 8 bases at J, with 18 bases between. The CDR3 loop reads CSTSDRPLEAFF. In nucleotides, the CDR3 is TGCAGCACCTCCGACAGGCCTCTCGAAGCTTTCTTT.

The genes are TRBV11-2 and TRBJ2-1; 11 bases are a match to TRBD2. The CDR3 loop spans 18 amino acids. The V segment lost 7 bases and the J segment 0 bases; nucleotides outside the gene matches: 11. Germline V gene lookup returns CDR1 SGHAT and CDR2 FQNNGV. The CDR3 sequence is CASTLRGLAVSSYNEQFF. The CDR3 DNA reads TGTGCCAGCACCTTGAGGGGACTAGCGGTGAGCTCCTACAATGAGCAGTTCTTC.

This clonotype was seen a handful of times. The V call is TRBV20-1, the J call TRBJ2-2, with 8 bases matching TRBD1. In germline, CDR1 is DFQATT, CDR2 SNEGSKA (reference sequence). This CDR3 region has 14 residues. V lost 4 bases, J lost 4 bases, and 5 bases stayed unmatched. Written as DNA, the CDR3 is TGCAGTGCTATGGACAGGGTGGCCACCGGGGAGCTGTTTTTT. Translated: CSAMDRVATGELFF.

This clonotype came up many times. The CDR3 DNA reads TGTGCCAGCAGTTTCGTTTTGAGGGGGGGCAAATTGGGCAATGAGCAGTTCTTC. This translates into CASSFVLRGGKLGNEQFF. The chain joins TRBV12-3 or TRBV12-4 to TRBJ2-1; perhaps TRBD2 as D (7 bases). The CDR3 has 18 residues. The V end lost 3 bases, the J end lost 6 bases, and 24 bases lay between the germline ends.